This TCR beta chain was retrieved from a study of blood T cell repertoires in COVID-19. Turning to the study itself: The samples span acute and convalescent COVID-19 from the United States, Italy and Spain. Sample material is recorded as cDNA or gDNA derived from T cells, B-cell-depleted T cells, or PBMCs.

In the authors' workflow: Reference gene primer amplification gave estimated nucleated cell counts. Repertoires were generated with immunoSEQ multiplex PCR, while TCRdb's copy carries only in-frame clones and drops some. V, J and clone size reflect that table, while D and trimming were determined from the DNA. The sample has about 170,000 clones, roughly 81% seen once; the top ten hold roughly 8%. This clone was counted between two and nine times. Trimming stripped 1 base from V and 6 bases from J, with 8 bases between. The CDR3 consists of 13 residues. The germline V gene encodes CDR1 SGHDT and CDR2 YYEEEE.

The source of this sequence is a man in his forties who had recovered from COVID-19. Sequencing used peripheral blood. The rearrangement links TRBV5-6 to TRBJ2-1; D is uncertain. Here the CDR3 reads CASSLPGGNEQFF. DNA for the CDR3: TGTGCCAGCAGCTTGCCCGGTGGCAATGAGCAGTTCTTC.